One and the same sample provided the 22 T cell receptor beta chains below, sequenced in a study of T cell responses to AZD1222 COVID-19 vaccine. Using immunoSEQ multiplex PCR, the repertoire was profiled, and TCRdb retains in-frame clones only, with some absent. The repertoire holds more than 85,000 clones, with approximately 90% as singletons. Sequenced material: peripheral blood, taken on day 0 of AZD1222 vaccination. Source of these receptors: an adult in good health.

The chain carries TRBV3-1 (or the pseudogene TRBV3-2) and TRBJ2-5; maybe TRBD1 (6 bases). V was clipped by 10 bases and J by 7 bases, with 16 bases between them. CDR1 and CDR2 (germline): LGHDT, YNNKEL (reference sequence). CDR3 size: 12 residues. CDR3 in DNA: TGTGCCATAGCAGGGGTCGCGGGGACCCAGTACTTC. Translated: CAIAGVAGTQYF.

The genes are TRBV24-1 and TRBJ2-1; D is perhaps TRBD2 (9 bases). The CDR3 has 18 amino acids. V lost 9 bases and J lost 8, with 31 bases in between. From germline, CDR1 is KGHDR and CDR2 SFDVKD. The CDR3: CATADRAVSGSNIDEQFF. CDR3 bases: TGTGCCACCGCGGACAGGGCTGTTAGCGGGAGTAATATAGATGAGCAGTTCTTC.

This clone appeared a few times. This chain links TRBV5-6 with TRBJ1-2; TRBD1 agrees at 7 bases. Germline assignment: CDR1 SGHDT and CDR2 YYEEEE. The CDR3 contains 13 residues. With V trimmed by 2 bases and J by 7 bases, 5 bases remained unmatched. The CDR3: CASSFKQGFGYTF. CDR3 bases: TGTGCCAGCAGCTTCAAACAGGGGTTTGGCTACACCTTC.

The V and J genes are TRBV2 and TRBJ2-7; D call uncertain. The germline CDR1 and CDR2 sequences are SNHLY and FYNNEI. The CDR3 loop spans 11 amino acids. V lost 5 bases, J lost 3 bases, and 5 bases lay in between. CDR3 bases: TGTGCCAGCAGTCCTAACTACGAGCAGTACTTC. Amino acids: CASSPNYEQYF.

This clone has a single count. The rearrangement uses TRBV3-1 (or the pseudogene TRBV3-2) and TRBJ2-4; D ambiguous. CDR3 length: 14 residues. Germline CDR1 is LGHDT and CDR2 is YNNKEL (reference sequence). Trimming pared 1 base from V and 6 bases from J, leaving 10 bases between. In DNA form, the CDR3 reads TGTGCCAGCAGCCAAGGAAGAGGTCCAAACATTCAGTACTTC. It codes for CASSQGRGPNIQYF.

The chain employs TRBV28 and TRBJ1-1; no clear D. V was shortened by 7 bases and J by 2 bases, with 5 bases between the two germline ends. The CDR3 has 11 residues. The germline V gene has CDR1 MDHEN and CDR2 SYDVKM. In DNA form, the CDR3 reads TGTGCCAGCAAGCACAACACTGAAGCTTTCTTT. Its protein is CASKHNTEAFF.

The CDR3 protein is CASSLTGGFGYTF. The CDR3 coding sequence is TGTGCCAGCAGCTTGACAGGGGGATTCGGCTACACCTTC. The rearrangement joins TRBV7-2 to TRBJ1-2, with 9 bases identical to TRBD1. V gave up 3 bases and J gave up 8 bases; unmatched junction bases: 4. This CDR3 spans 13 amino acids. Germline assignment: CDR1 SGHTA and CDR2 FQGNSA.

This sequence joins TRBV27 and TRBJ2-2; D possibly uses TRBD1 or TRBD2 (5 bases each). V was pared by 3 bases and J by 7 bases, with 12 bases between. Germline CDR1 is MNHEY and CDR2 is SMNVEV (reference sequence). The length of the CDR3 is 14 residues. This chain's CDR3 is CASSLIPGSGELFF. CDR3 sequence (DNA): TGTGCCAGCAGTTTGATTCCAGGGAGCGGGGAGCTGTTTTTT.

The chain recombines TRBV18 with TRBJ1-1, with TRBD1 matching over 10 bases. Trimming removed 3 bases from V and 6 bases from J; junction bases left unmatched: 7. CDR3 length: 15 amino acids. CDR1 is KGHSH and CDR2 is LQKENI in the germline V gene. Written as DNA, the CDR3 is TGTGCCAGCTCACCCCGGAGGACAGGGGGGCCTGAAGCTTTCTTT. Translation: CASSPRRTGGPEAFF.

This chain connects TRBV27 to TRBJ1-5; 10 nucleotides line up with TRBD1. This CDR3 comprises 15 residues. Germline CDR1 is MNHEY and CDR2 is SMNVEV (reference sequence). Losses at the gene ends were 3 bases for V and 5 bases for J; bases not matched to a gene: 4. The CDR3 region has the DNA TGTGCCAGCAGTTTCGGGACAGGGGCTGATCAGCCCCAGCATTTT. This translates into CASSFGTGADQPQHF.

V usage is TRBV28 and J usage is TRBJ2-7; 7 bases line up with TRBD2. V shed 6 bases and J 0 bases; nucleotides not matched to a gene: 8. The CDR3 totals 15 residues. Germline lookup yields CDR1 MDHEN and CDR2 SYDVKM. The CDR3 spells CASRGEGLNSYEQYF. CDR3 DNA sequence: TGTGCCAGCAGGGGGGAGGGCCTGAACTCCTACGAGCAGTACTTC.

This clone appeared a few times. The chain is built from TRBV9 and TRBJ2-2; 7 bases agree with TRBD2. The junction had 12 bases not matched to a gene; V was cut back by 4 bases and J by 0 bases. From germline, CDR1 is SGDLS and CDR2 YYNGEE. The CDR3 length is 18 residues. Here the CDR3 reads CASSPRTLASANTGELFF. CDR3 DNA sequence: TGTGCCAGCAGCCCTAGGACACTAGCGTCCGCGAACACCGGGGAGCTGTTTTTT.

The rearrangement joins TRBV20-1 to TRBJ2-7; 7 positions agree with TRBD1. Germline V gene data show CDR1 as DFQATT and CDR2 as SNEGSKA (reference sequence). The CDR3 is 11 amino acids. The V gene end was trimmed by 6 bases and the J gene end by 3 bases; junction bases not matched to a gene: 2. The CDR3 is CSAWDSYEQYF. The CDR3 nucleotides are TGCAGTGCCTGGGACAGCTACGAGCAGTACTTC.

The genes are TRBV3-1 (or the pseudogene TRBV3-2) and TRBJ1-1; D is ambiguous. The V and J ends lost 4 bases and 0 bases respectively, with 9 bases between them. From germline, CDR1 is LGHDT and CDR2 YNNKEL (reference sequence). This CDR3 has 14 residues. The CDR3 here is CASSPTTLNTEAFF. CDR3 sequence (DNA): TGTGCCAGCAGCCCGACAACCTTGAACACTGAAGCTTTCTTT.

Turning to this clone: Its ends do not fully match the called genes, so a read error is possible. The rearrangement uses TRBV5-6 and TRBJ1-2, with D perhaps TRBD1 (5 bases). Germline V lookup: CDR1 SGHDT, CDR2 YYEEEE. The CDR3 extends over 13 amino acids. CDR3 loop: CASTPAGPGGLSF. In DNA, the CDR3 is TGTGCCAGCACCCCGGCGGGGCCGGGAGGGTTGTCTTTC.

This chain links TRBV11-2 with TRBJ2-2, with TRBD2 as a possible D gene (5 bases). Germline values: CDR1 SGHAT, CDR2 FQNNGV. This CDR3 is built from 15 residues. V lost 7 bases to trimming and J lost 4 bases, with 16 bases between them. The CDR3 protein is CASISSARGTGELFF. As DNA, the CDR3 is TGTGCCAGCATCTCGTCGGCCCGGGGCACCGGGGAGCTGTTTTTT.

The chain has TRBV7-8 and TRBJ2-7, with a tentative D call TRBD1 (5 bases). Germline CDR1 and CDR2: SGHVS and FQNEAQ. Trimming left V 3 bases short and J 1 base short, with 10 bases between. The CDR3 consists of 14 residues. CDR3 amino acids: CASSFDAGSYEQYF. CDR3 in DNA: TGTGCCAGCAGCTTTGACGCAGGGTCCTACGAGCAGTACTTC.

The chain is built from TRBV27 and TRBJ1-2; D is undetermined. The CDR3 runs to 12 residues. V dropped 3 bases and J dropped 4 bases, with 6 bases sitting between them. Germline CDR1 reads MNHEY; CDR2 reads SMNVEV (reference sequence). CDR3 nucleotide sequence: TGTGCCAGCAGTTTCCTGTCCTATGGCTACACCTTC. This encodes CASSFLSYGYTF.

The chain carries TRBV19 and TRBJ2-7; D not resolved. V was pared by 2 bases and J by 2 bases, with 7 bases between. This CDR3 contains 13 residues. Germline V gene data show CDR1 as LNHDA and CDR2 as SQIVND (reference sequence). This CDR3 reads CASSIHGAYEQYF. The CDR3 region has the DNA TGTGCCAGTAGTATACACGGAGCCTACGAGCAGTACTTC.

The chain employs TRBV20-1 and TRBJ2-3; D gene unclear. V shed 6 bases and J shed 5 bases, with 9 bases lying between them. Germline V gives CDR1 DFQATT, CDR2 SNEGSKA (reference sequence). CDR3 length: 11 amino acids. CDR3 sequence (DNA): TGCAGTGCCCAAACCGGAGATACGCAGTATTTT. Protein sequence: CSAQTGDTQYF.

DNA of the CDR3: TGTGCCAGCAGAAAAGGGCGGGGGGCAGGCTATGGCTACACCTTC. This encodes CASRKGRGAGYGYTF. The rearrangement uses TRBV7-2 and TRBJ1-2, with TRBD1 as a possible D gene (6 bases). Trimming took off 6 bases at V and 4 bases at J, with 18 bases between the two ends. Germline assignment: CDR1 SGHTA and CDR2 FQGNSA. The CDR3 runs to 15 residues.

CDR3: CASSVGVGRDGYTF. CDR3 DNA: TGTGCCAGCAGCGTTGGGGTGGGCCGGGATGGCTACACCTTC. The chain couples TRBV9 to TRBJ1-2; D is ambiguous. The length of the CDR3 is 14 residues. V was trimmed by 2 bases and J by 6 bases, leaving 14 bases between them. The V gene's germline CDR1 is SGDLS and CDR2 YYNGEE.